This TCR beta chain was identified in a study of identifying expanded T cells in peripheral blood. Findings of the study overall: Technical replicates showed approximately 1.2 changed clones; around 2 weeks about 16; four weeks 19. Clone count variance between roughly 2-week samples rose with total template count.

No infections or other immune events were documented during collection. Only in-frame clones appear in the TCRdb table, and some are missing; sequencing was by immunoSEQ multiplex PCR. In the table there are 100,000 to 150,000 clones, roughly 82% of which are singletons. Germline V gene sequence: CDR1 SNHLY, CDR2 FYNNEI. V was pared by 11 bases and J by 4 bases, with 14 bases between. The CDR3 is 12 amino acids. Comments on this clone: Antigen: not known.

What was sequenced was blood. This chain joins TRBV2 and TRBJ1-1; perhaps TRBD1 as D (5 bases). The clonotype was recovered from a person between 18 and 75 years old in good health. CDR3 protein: CAALGGGTEAFF. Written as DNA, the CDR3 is TGTGCCGCCCTGGGGGGGGGCACTGAAGCTTTCTTT.